This T cell receptor (beta chain) was captured in a study of T cell responses to AZD1222 COVID-19 vaccine. The method was immunoSEQ multiplex PCR; TCRdb's version includes in-frame clones alone and lacks a portion of them. The sample contains about 120,000 clones, 80% to 95% of which appear only once. Of note for this clone: The antigen is undetermined.

Study-wide points: Following two doses of AZD1222, Spike-specific TCR breadth and depth rose. Among spike-specific TCRs, nearly half reportedly target unmutated variant regions.

There are 16 residues in the CDR3. Germline V gene data show CDR1 as SGHDT and CDR2 as YYEEEE. The V end was cut by 4 bases, the J end by 1 base, with 17 bases between. V gene TRBV5-6 combines with J gene TRBJ1-1; D is unclear. Sequencing used peripheral blood, obtained 28 days after the second dose of the MenACWY control vaccine. The TCR was taken from an adult who received the MenACWY meningococcal vaccine as a control. CDR3 loop: CASSTTGLMENTEAFF. The CDR3 DNA follows: TGTGCCAGCAGCACTACTGGACTCATGGAGAACACTGAAGCTTTCTTT.